This T cell receptor beta chain originates from a study of graft-versus-host responses after intestinal transplantation. Notes on this clone: Its antigen is unidentified.

General study results and limits: GvH clones were found in recipient marrow; some appeared first in ileum or blood.

Assay used: immunoSEQ multiplex PCR; TCRdb lists only in-frame clones, some missing. In the table there are about 19,000 clones, about four fifths of which are singletons. The CDR3 loop spans 14 amino acids. Germline V gene data show CDR1 as SEHNR and CDR2 as FQNEAQ (reference sequence). Trimming cost V 6 bases and J 4 bases; bases outside gene matches: 4. The source was PBMCs, collected 14 days after transplant. The chain recombines TRBV7-9 with TRBJ2-3; TRBD2 matches 10 bases. The clonotype originates from a human patient who received an intestinal transplant, so some T cells may come from the graft donor. CDR3 DNA: TGTGCCAGCAGACAAAGCGGGAGGGCAGATACGCAGTATTTT. This translates into CASRQSGRADTQYF.